One and the same sample provided the 17 T cell receptor beta chains below, sequenced in a study of T cells after yellow fever vaccination. Each CDR3 protein gets one entry after TCRdb re-called the 5' RACE reads with MiXCR. Altogether hundreds of thousands of distinct CDR3 sequences are present, less than 15% being singletons, with the ten largest covering over 12%. Sequencing used PBMCs, obtained on the day of the yellow fever booster vaccination. These receptors were taken from a man aged 25-45 years who received the YFV17D yellow fever vaccine.

The chain recombines TRBV11-2 with TRBJ2-5, with D tentatively TRBD1 (5 bases). The CDR3 extends over 19 amino acids. Germline loops: CDR1 SGHAT, CDR2 FQNNGV. The V end lost 5 bases, the J end lost 5 bases, and 30 bases lay between the germline ends. CDR3: CASSPHRRGYFKGYETQYF. CDR3 nucleotide sequence: TGTGCCAGCAGCCCACACCGAAGGGGTTATTTCAAGGGGTATGAGACCCAGTACTTC.

This clonotype came up many times. This chain joins TRBV29-1 and TRBJ1-1; 10 bases line up with TRBD1. The CDR3 covers 15 residues. Germline CDR1 reads SQVTM; CDR2 reads ANQGSEA. The V gene end was trimmed by 4 bases and the J gene end by 1 base; junction bases not matched to a gene: 6. CDR3: CSVASDRGWNTEAFF. As DNA, the CDR3 is TGCAGCGTTGCCTCGGACAGGGGGTGGAACACTGAAGCTTTCTTT.

This clonotype showed up just a few times. The chain couples TRBV20-1 to TRBJ2-3, with D hard to call. The CDR3 runs 12 residues. The germline gives CDR1 DFQATT, CDR2 SNEGSKA (reference sequence). The CDR3 nucleotides are TGCAGCGCTGAGGATAGCACAGATACGCAGTATTTT. Translated: CSAEDSTDTQYF.

The chain has TRBV4-2 and TRBJ2-1; 12 bases map to TRBD1. The V gene's germline CDR1 is LGHNA and CDR2 YNFKEQ. The CDR3 extends over 17 amino acids. V trimming: 8 bases; J trimming: 7 bases; junction bases outside the gene matches: 15. As DNA, the CDR3 is TGTGCCAGCTCCGGGACAGGGGGCGCGGGTTATACGAATGAGCAGTTCTTC. Residues: CASSGTGGAGYTNEQFF.

At least ten counts were recorded for this clonotype. This chain joins TRBV12-3 or TRBV12-4 and TRBJ2-2; possible D gene TRBD2, 6 bases. The CDR3 length is 11 residues. The CDR3, as DNA: TGTGGTAGCGGACACACCGGGGAGCTGTTTTTT. This encodes CGSGHTGELFF.

On this clonotype: The junction departs from germline at one end; a sequencing error may be responsible. V gene TRBV9 combines with J gene TRBJ2-2; TRBD2 agrees at 7 bases. The CDR3 sequence is 17 residues long. Per the germline V gene, CDR1 is SGDLS and CDR2 is YYNGEE. The CDR3 here is CASSVAGLAEDTGELFF. CDR3 DNA sequence: TGTGCTAGCAGCGTAGCTGGGCTAGCGGAAGACACCGGGGAGCTGTTTTTT.

This clonotype was observed a handful of times. The V and J genes are TRBV15 and TRBJ2-2, with 7 bases that match TRBD2. Germline CDR1 reads LNHNV; CDR2 reads YYDKDF (reference sequence). The length of the CDR3 is 14 residues. Unmatched junction bases numbered 5, after V lost 5 bases and J lost 5 bases. The chain's CDR3 is CATSWREGTGELFF. CDR3 bases: TGTGCCACCAGCTGGAGGGAGGGTACCGGGGAGCTGTTTTTT.

This clonotype was observed many times. The chain uses TRBV25-1 and TRBJ1-2; D is uncertain. The CDR3 consists of 12 residues. The germline gives CDR1 MGHDK, CDR2 SYGVNS. The V gene lost 6 bases and the J gene lost 0 bases, with 5 bases spanning the gap. In nucleotides, the CDR3 is TGTGCCAGCAGAGACACTAACTATGGCTACACCTTC. Amino acid sequence: CASRDTNYGYTF.

This clonotype came up a few times. The V gene is TRBV5-1, the J gene TRBJ1-1; D might be TRBD1 (6 bases). This CDR3 has 13 residues. The germline gives CDR1 SGHRS, CDR2 YFSETQ. V was pared by 2 bases and J by 6 bases, with 11 bases between. CDR3 DNA: TGCGCCAGCAGCTTTTATCAGGGGTCTGAAGCTTTCTTT. Its protein product is CASSFYQGSEAFF. Full variable domain (outside the CDR3, taken from reference TRBV5-1 and TRBJ1-1): KAGVTQTPRYLIKTRGQQVTLSCSPISGHRSVSWYQQTPGQGLQFLFEYFSETQRNKGNFPGRFSGRQFSNSRSEMNVSTLELGDSALYLCASSFYQGSEAFFGQGTRLTVV.

The CDR3 sequence: CASSLPGTDYEQYF. CDR3 DNA: TGTGCCAGCAGCTTACCGGGGACAGACTACGAGCAGTACTTC. The chain joins TRBV7-2 to TRBJ2-7; 7 positions match TRBD1. This CDR3 contains 14 residues. Per germline, CDR1 SGHTA and CDR2 FQGNSA. Germline trimming cut 2 bases from V and 3 bases from J; bases unmatched to any gene: 4.

The gene calls are TRBV9 and TRBJ2-6, with TRBD1 as a possible D gene (5 bases). V gave up 0 bases and J gave up 4 bases, with 14 bases separating them. The CDR3 runs 17 residues. Germline V gives CDR1 SGDLS, CDR2 YYNGEE. DNA for the CDR3: TGTGCCAGCAGCGTAGCAGCAGGGCATCTAGGGGCCAACGTCCTGACTTTC. Protein: CASSVAAGHLGANVLTF.

This clonotype showed up just a few times. This chain links TRBV20-1 with TRBJ2-3; D might be TRBD2 (6 bases). From germline, CDR1 is DFQATT and CDR2 SNEGSKA (reference sequence). Trimming cost V 6 bases and J 6 bases, with 16 bases left between them. CDR3 length: 13 amino acids. This chain's CDR3 is CSALSGRTDTQYF. The CDR3 DNA is TGCAGTGCCTTATCCGGGAGAACTGATACGCAGTATTTT.

The chain joins TRBV7-2 to TRBJ2-4; D may be TRBD2 (5 bases). CDR3 size: 15 residues. Germline CDR1 SGHTA, CDR2 FQGNSA. Trimming shortened V by 5 bases and J by 7 bases, and 18 bases separated the two germline ends. The CDR3 protein is CASSPALALFNIQYF. In DNA form, the CDR3 reads TGTGCCAGCAGCCCGGCTCTAGCACTATTCAACATTCAGTACTTC.

This clonotype appeared a few times. The CDR3: CASSRGAIGQPQHF. CDR3 coding DNA: TGTGCCAGCAGTAGGGGGGCCATAGGGCAGCCCCAGCATTTT. The chain is built from TRBV6-1 and TRBJ1-5; a possible D gene is TRBD1 (6 bases). V lost 5 bases to trimming and J lost 7 bases, with 15 bases between them. This CDR3 contains 14 residues. Germline-derived CDR1 and CDR2 are MNHNS and SASEGT.

This clonotype has just a few counts. The V gene is TRBV7-8, the J gene TRBJ1-2, with a weak D call TRBD1 (5 bases). The germline V gene encodes CDR1 SGHVS and CDR2 FQNEAQ. Trimming left V 5 bases short and J 6 bases short, with 10 bases between. This CDR3 is 12 amino acids long. The chain's CDR3 is CASSTGADGYTF. The CDR3 region has the DNA TGTGCCAGCAGCACTGGGGCTGATGGCTACACCTTC.

This clonotype was seen a few times. The chain is built from TRBV7-9 and TRBJ2-1; D remains unclear. CDR3 size: 11 residues. The V end lost 5 bases, the J end lost 10 bases, and 9 bases lay between the germline ends. Germline V gives CDR1 SEHNR, CDR2 FQNEAQ (reference sequence). The CDR3 protein is CASSIYQEQFF. Written as DNA, the CDR3 is TGTGCCAGCAGCATTTACCAGGAGCAGTTCTTC.

This clonotype was seen a few times. This sequence joins TRBV27 and TRBJ2-3; the D gene is possibly TRBD2 (5 bases). CDR3 length: 13 residues. V was trimmed by 3 bases and J by 8 bases, leaving 12 bases between them. Germline V CDR1 and CDR2: MNHEY, SMNVEV (reference sequence). The CDR3 sequence: CASSFRWETTQYF. The CDR3 DNA reads as TGTGCCAGCAGTTTTCGGTGGGAGACTACGCAGTATTTT.